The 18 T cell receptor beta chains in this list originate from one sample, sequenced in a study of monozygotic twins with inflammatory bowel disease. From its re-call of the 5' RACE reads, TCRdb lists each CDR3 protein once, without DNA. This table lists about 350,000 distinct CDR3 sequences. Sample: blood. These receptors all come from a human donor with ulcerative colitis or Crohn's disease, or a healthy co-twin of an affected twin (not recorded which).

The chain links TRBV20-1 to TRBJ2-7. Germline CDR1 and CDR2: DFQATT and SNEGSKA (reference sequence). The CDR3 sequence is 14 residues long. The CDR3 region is CSARESRRGTEQYF.

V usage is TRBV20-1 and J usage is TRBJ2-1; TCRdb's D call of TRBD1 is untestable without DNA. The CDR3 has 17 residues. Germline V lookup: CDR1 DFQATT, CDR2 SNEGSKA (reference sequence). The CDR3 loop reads CSAKLAAQGAIKNEQFF.

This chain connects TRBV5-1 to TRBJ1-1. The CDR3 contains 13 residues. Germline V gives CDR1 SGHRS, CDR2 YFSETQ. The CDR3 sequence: CASRAGLNTEAFF.

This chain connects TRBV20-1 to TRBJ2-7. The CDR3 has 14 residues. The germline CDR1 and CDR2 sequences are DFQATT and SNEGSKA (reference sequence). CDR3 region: CSARRPRVPYEQYF.

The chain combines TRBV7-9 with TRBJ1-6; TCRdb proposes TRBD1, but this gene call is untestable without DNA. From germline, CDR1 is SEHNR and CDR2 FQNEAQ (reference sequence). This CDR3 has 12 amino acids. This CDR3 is CASTLAVGALHF.

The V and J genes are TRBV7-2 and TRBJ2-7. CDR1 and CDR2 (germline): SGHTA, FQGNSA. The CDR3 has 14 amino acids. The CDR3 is CASSLAKESYEQYF.

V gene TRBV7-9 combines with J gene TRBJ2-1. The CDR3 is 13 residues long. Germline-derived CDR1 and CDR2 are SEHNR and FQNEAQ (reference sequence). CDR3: CASSLGLATEQFF.

The CDR3 is CSVRAARATTDTQYF. The J gene is TRBJ2-3, the V gene TRBV29-1; TCRdb's D gene call, TRBD1, goes unchecked for lack of DNA. Germline assignment: CDR1 SQVTM and CDR2 ANQGSEA. The CDR3 has 15 amino acids.

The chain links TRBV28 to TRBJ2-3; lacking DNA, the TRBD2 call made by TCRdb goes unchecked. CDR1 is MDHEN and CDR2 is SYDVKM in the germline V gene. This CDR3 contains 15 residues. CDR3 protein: CASSFWGSGTDTQYF.

CDR3 sequence: CASSLRDRGQTSYEQYF. The chain recombines TRBV12-3 or TRBV12-4 with TRBJ2-7; TCRdb designates TRBD1, a call that cannot be tested without DNA. The CDR3 spans 17 residues.

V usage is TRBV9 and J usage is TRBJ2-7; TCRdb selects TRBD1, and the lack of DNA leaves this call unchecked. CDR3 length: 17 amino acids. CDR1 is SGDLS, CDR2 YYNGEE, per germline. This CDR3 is CASSVAPTGASSYEQYF.

CDR3 loop: CASTLNGASGGAEEQFF. J is TRBJ2-1 and V is TRBV4-1; TCRdb picks TRBD2, but there is no DNA to check that call. There are 17 residues in the CDR3. Germline values: CDR1 MGHRA, CDR2 YSYEKL.

This CDR3 is CSVVDDPSGANVLTF. The chain combines TRBV29-1 with TRBJ2-6. The germline gives CDR1 SQVTM, CDR2 ANQGSEA. The CDR3 is 15 residues long.

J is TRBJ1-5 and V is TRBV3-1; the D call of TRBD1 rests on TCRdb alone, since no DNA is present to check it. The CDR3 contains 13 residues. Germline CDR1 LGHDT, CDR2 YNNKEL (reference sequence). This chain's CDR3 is CASSRDRVQPQHF.

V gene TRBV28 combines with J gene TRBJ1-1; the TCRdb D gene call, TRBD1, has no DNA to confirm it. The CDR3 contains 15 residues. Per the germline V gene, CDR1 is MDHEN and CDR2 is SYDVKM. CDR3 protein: CASSLSPTGRTEAFF.

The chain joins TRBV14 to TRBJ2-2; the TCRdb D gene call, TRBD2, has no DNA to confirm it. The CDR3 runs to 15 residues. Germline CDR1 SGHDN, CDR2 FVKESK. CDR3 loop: CASSQDRAAAGELFF. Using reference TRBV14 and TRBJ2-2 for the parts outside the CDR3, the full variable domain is EAGVTQFPSHSVIEKGQTVTLRCDPISGHDNLYWYRRVMGKEIKFLLHFVKESKQDESGMPNNRFLAERTGGTYSTLKVQPAELEDSGVYFCASSQDRAAAGELFFGEGSRLTVL.

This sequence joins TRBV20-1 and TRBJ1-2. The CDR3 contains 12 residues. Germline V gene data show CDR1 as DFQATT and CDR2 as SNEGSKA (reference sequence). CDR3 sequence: CSASDGHTVYTF.

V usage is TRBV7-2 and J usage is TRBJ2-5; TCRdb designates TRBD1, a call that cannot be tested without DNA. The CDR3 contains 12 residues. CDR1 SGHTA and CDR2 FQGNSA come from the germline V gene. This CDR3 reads CAGGGGLGTQYF.